This T cell receptor (beta chain) was sequenced in a study of PD-L1 blockade in urothelial cancer. On the study more broadly: The study started patients on atezolizumab in the mid-2010s, giving 1,200 mg intravenously every 3 weeks. Patients' histories included 0 to 3 prior chemotherapy regimens. The authors examined blood 3 weeks (second dose) and 6 weeks after treatment start. Overall study results and limits: Improved survival was predicted by pretreatment blood TCR clonality below the median.

The CDR3 spans 16 residues. The V gene's germline CDR1 is LNHDA and CDR2 SQIVND (reference sequence). J was trimmed by 3 bases and V by 5 bases; bases with no gene match: 11. Some clones are missing from TCRdb's copy, which holds only in-frame ones; the method was immunoSEQ multiplex PCR. The sample has fewer than 85,000 clones; roughly 84% are singletons. This sample's time point: pretreatment peripheral blood. In the case of this clone: Its antigen is as yet unknown.

The receptor was derived from a woman between 70 and 85 years old with urothelial cancer. The genes are TRBV19 and TRBJ2-7; 9 bases are shared with TRBD1. The sequencing here drew on PBMCs, taken around atezolizumab (anti-PD-L1) treatment. The CDR3 DNA is TGTGCCAGTAGTGTACAGGACAGGGGAGATTTCTACGAGCAGTACTTC. It yields the protein CASSVQDRGDFYEQYF. The full variable domain, rest sourced from reference TRBV19 and TRBJ2-7, is DGGITQSPKYLFRKEGQNVTLSCEQNLNHDAMYWYRQDPGQGLRLIYYSQIVNDFQKGDIAEGYSVSREKKESFPLTVTSAQKNPTAFYLCASSVQDRGDFYEQYFGPGTRLTVT.